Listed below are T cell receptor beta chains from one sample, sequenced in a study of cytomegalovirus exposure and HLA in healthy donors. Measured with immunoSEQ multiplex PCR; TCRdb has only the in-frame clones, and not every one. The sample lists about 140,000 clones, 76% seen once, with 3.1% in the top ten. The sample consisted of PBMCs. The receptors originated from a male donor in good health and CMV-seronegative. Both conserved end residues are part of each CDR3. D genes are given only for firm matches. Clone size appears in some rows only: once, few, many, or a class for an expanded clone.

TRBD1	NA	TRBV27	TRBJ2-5	TGTGCCAGCAGTTTATTGCGGGGACAGGGGGCGCCGAGGGAGACCCAGTACTTC	CASSLLRGQGAPRETQYF
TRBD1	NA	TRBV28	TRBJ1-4	TGTGCCAGCAGTTTGGGACAGGGAGGTGAAAAACTGTTTTTT	CASSLGQGGEKLFF
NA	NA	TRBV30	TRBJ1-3	TGTGCCTGGACCCACCGATTAAGCTCCTCTGGAAACACCATATATTTT	CAWTHRLSSSGNTIYF
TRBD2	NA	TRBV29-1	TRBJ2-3	TGCAGCGTTGAAGGACTAGCGGGAGGACCCAGGGCAGATACGCAGTATTTT	CSVEGLAGGPRADTQYF
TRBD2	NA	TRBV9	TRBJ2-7	TGTGCCAGCAGTGCCGGGACTAGCGGGGCCTACGAGCAGTACTTC	CASSAGTSGAYEQYF
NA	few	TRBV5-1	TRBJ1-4	TGCGCCAGCACCGGCGGGGTGGAAGAGGAAAAACTGTTTTTT	CASTGGVEEEKLFF
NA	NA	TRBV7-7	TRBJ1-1	TGTGCCAGCAGCCTACTTGGGCCGAACACTGAAGCTTTCTTT	CASSLLGPNTEAFF
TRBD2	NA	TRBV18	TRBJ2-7	TGTGCCAGCTCACCAAGTCGGGGGGGAAACGAGCAGTACTTC	CASSPSRGGNEQYF
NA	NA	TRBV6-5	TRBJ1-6	TGTGCCAGCAGCTACATGGGAGTGTTTTCACCCCTCCACTTT	CASSYMGVFSPLHF
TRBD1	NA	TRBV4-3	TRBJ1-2	TGCGCCAGCAGCCTCCAGGGGGATCTGGGCTATGGCTACACCTTC	CASSLQGDLGYGYTF
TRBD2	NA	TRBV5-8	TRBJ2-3	TGTGCCAGCAGCTTGCAGCGGGAGACAGATACGCAGTATTTT	CASSLQRETDTQYF
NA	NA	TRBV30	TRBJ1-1	TGTGCCTGGGACCGGACAGAGAACACTGAAGCTTTCTTT	CAWDRTENTEAFF
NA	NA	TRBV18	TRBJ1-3	TGTGCCAGCTCACCAGAGGAAAAGAACACCATATATTTT	CASSPEEKNTIYF
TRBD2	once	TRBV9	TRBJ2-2	TGTGCCAGCAGCGTTCTAGCGGGAGGTGGAACCGGGGAGCTGTTTTTT	CASSVLAGGGTGELFF
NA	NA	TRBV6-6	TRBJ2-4	TGTGCCAGCAGTTACGGGACTTCGGTCAAAAACATTCAGTACTTC	CASSYGTSVKNIQYF
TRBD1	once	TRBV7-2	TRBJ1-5	TGTGCCAGCAGCTTAGAGGACAGGGGAAGTAGCAATCAGCCCCAGCATTTT	CASSLEDRGSSNQPQHF
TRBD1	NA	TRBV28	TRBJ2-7	TGTGCCAGCAGTTTAGTGGCAGGGGGCTACGAGCAGTACTTC	CASSLVAGGYEQYF
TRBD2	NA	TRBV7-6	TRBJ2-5	TGTGCCAGCAGCTTCGGACTAGCGGGAATCGTAGGAGAGACCCAGTACTTC	CASSFGLAGIVGETQYF